A selection of T cell receptor beta chains follows, all from one sample in a study of cytomegalovirus exposure and HLA in healthy donors. Clones were read by immunoSEQ multiplex PCR, and TCRdb kept only the in-frame ones, dropping some. The sample carries under 200,000 clones, approximately 88% recorded once. Input material: PBMCs. The receptors derive from a boy younger than 10 in good health and CMV-seronegative. CDR3s include the opening cysteine and the closing phenylalanine or tryptophan. The order of the fields is clone size, V gene, J gene, D gene, CDR3 DNA, CDR3 protein. A D gene is named only where the DNA matches it firmly. The size field is filled for only some rows; it gives once, few, many or a size class.

clone size: -
V gene: TRBV7-2
J gene: TRBJ1-1
D gene: TRBD1
CDR3 DNA: TGTGCCAGCAGCTCGAGACTGCAGGGGGGAAACACTGAAGCTTTCTTT
CDR3 protein: CASSSRLQGGNTEAFF

clone size: -
V gene: TRBV5-6
J gene: TRBJ2-5
D gene: -
CDR3 DNA: TGTGCCAGCAGCCAGATCCAAGAGACCCAGTACTTC
CDR3 protein: CASSQIQETQYF

clone size: once
V gene: TRBV30
J gene: TRBJ1-5
D gene: -
CDR3 DNA: TGTGCCTGGGGGGCAGGGGACGGTCAGCCCCAGCATTTT
CDR3 protein: CAWGAGDGQPQHF

clone size: -
V gene: TRBV7-9
J gene: TRBJ2-5
D gene: TRBD2
CDR3 DNA: TGTGCCAGCAGCTTCAGGGAGACTAGCGATCAAGAGACCCAGTACTTC
CDR3 protein: CASSFRETSDQETQYF

clone size: -
V gene: TRBV29-1
J gene: TRBJ2-1
D gene: TRBD2
CDR3 DNA: TGCAGCGTTGATGGACTAGTATCGAAGCAGTTCTTC
CDR3 protein: CSVDGLVSKQFF

clone size: -
V gene: TRBV30
J gene: TRBJ2-7
D gene: TRBD2
CDR3 DNA: TGTGCCTGGGAGACTAGCGGAGGGGAGCAGTACTTC
CDR3 protein: CAWETSGGEQYF

clone size: -
V gene: TRBV6-5
J gene: TRBJ2-7
D gene: -
CDR3 DNA: TGTGCCAGCAGTTCCAAACACTACGAGCAGTACTTC
CDR3 protein: CASSSKHYEQYF

clone size: -
V gene: TRBV9
J gene: TRBJ2-2
D gene: -
CDR3 DNA: TGTGCCAGCAGCGTACATAAGCGCCCCGGGGAGCTGTTTTTT
CDR3 protein: CASSVHKRPGELFF

clone size: -
V gene: TRBV6-4
J gene: TRBJ2-1
D gene: TRBD2
CDR3 DNA: TGTGCCAGCAGCGAGACTAGCGAGGTCAATGAGCAGTTCTTC
CDR3 protein: CASSETSEVNEQFF

clone size: -
V gene: TRBV4-1
J gene: TRBJ1-1
D gene: -
CDR3 DNA: TGCGCCAGCAGCCAAGCCCCAGGGGTAGGAGTGGGGGAAGGAGCTTTCTTT
CDR3 protein: CASSQAPGVGVGEGAFF

clone size: -
V gene: TRBV5-6
J gene: TRBJ2-2
D gene: -
CDR3 DNA: TGTGCCAGCAGGAGTCATGACACCGGGGAGCTGTTTTTT
CDR3 protein: CASRSHDTGELFF

clone size: -
V gene: TRBV30
J gene: TRBJ1-1
D gene: -
CDR3 DNA: TGTGCCTGGGACCAGGGGCCTCGGAACACTGAAGCTTTCTTT
CDR3 protein: CAWDQGPRNTEAFF

clone size: few
V gene: TRBV2
J gene: TRBJ2-1
D gene: TRBD1
CDR3 DNA: TGTGCCAGCAGTGCCTTGACAGGGGACGATGAGCAGTTCTTC
CDR3 protein: CASSALTGDDEQFF

clone size: -
V gene: TRBV7-6
J gene: TRBJ2-5
D gene: -
CDR3 DNA: TGTGCCAGATGCTACCAGTACTTC
CDR3 protein: CARCYQYF

clone size: -
V gene: TRBV2
J gene: TRBJ1-1
D gene: -
CDR3 DNA: TGTGCCAGCAGCTCGGAGGGGATCCCGAACACTGAAGCTTTCTTT
CDR3 protein: CASSSEGIPNTEAFF

clone size: few
V gene: TRBV30
J gene: TRBJ1-2
D gene: -
CDR3 DNA: TGTGCCTGCCAAGAGGACAGTCCCTATGGCTACACCTTC
CDR3 protein: CACQEDSPYGYTF

clone size: -
V gene: TRBV5-4
J gene: TRBJ2-3
D gene: TRBD2
CDR3 DNA: TGTGCCAGCAGCTTGGGGGTCCTTAGCGGGAGAAAAGATACGCAGTATTTT
CDR3 protein: CASSLGVLSGRKDTQYF

clone size: -
V gene: TRBV30
J gene: TRBJ2-3
D gene: -
CDR3 DNA: TGTGCCGGTGGGGGCTTAAATACGCAGTATTTT
CDR3 protein: CAGGGLNTQYF

clone size: -
V gene: TRBV6-6
J gene: TRBJ1-5
D gene: -
CDR3 DNA: TGTGCCAGCAGTTACCTTCGACAGGTACAGAATCAGCCCCAGCATTTT
CDR3 protein: CASSYLRQVQNQPQHF

clone size: -
V gene: TRBV11-2
J gene: TRBJ1-1
D gene: TRBD1
CDR3 DNA: TGTGCCAGCAGATTATGGGGAGGACAGGGGTCGGACACTGAAGCTTTCTTT
CDR3 protein: CASRLWGGQGSDTEAFF

clone size: -
V gene: TRBV9
J gene: TRBJ2-7
D gene: -
CDR3 DNA: TGTGCCAGCAGCGTAGCTCCACAGGGCGGCGAGCAGTACTTC
CDR3 protein: CASSVAPQGGEQYF

clone size: -
V gene: TRBV5-1
J gene: TRBJ2-1
D gene: TRBD2
CDR3 DNA: TGCGCCAGCGGGAATAGCGGGAGTCAACGTTACAATGAGCAGTTCTTC
CDR3 protein: CASGNSGSQRYNEQFF

clone size: -
V gene: TRBV5-1
J gene: TRBJ2-5
D gene: -
CDR3 DNA: TGCGCCAGCAGCTTGGAGGCGGCCCAAGAGACCCAGTACTTC
CDR3 protein: CASSLEAAQETQYF

clone size: -
V gene: TRBV5-4
J gene: TRBJ2-6
D gene: -
CDR3 DNA: TGTGCCAGCAGCGTGGATGAGGGGGCCAACGTCCTGACTTTC
CDR3 protein: CASSVDEGANVLTF

clone size: -
V gene: TRBV5-1
J gene: TRBJ2-1
D gene: TRBD2
CDR3 DNA: TGCGCCAGCGGAAGCGGGGCTGGCGGTACGAATGAGCAGTTCTTC
CDR3 protein: CASGSGAGGTNEQFF

clone size: -
V gene: TRBV7-3
J gene: TRBJ2-1
D gene: TRBD2
CDR3 DNA: TGTGCCAGCAGCTTAATAGGGAGGGCCAGCAACAATGAGCAGTTCTTC
CDR3 protein: CASSLIGRASNNEQFF

clone size: -
V gene: TRBV13
J gene: TRBJ1-1
D gene: -
CDR3 DNA: TGTGCCAGCAGCTTAGGACACCTGAACACTGAAGCTTTCTTT
CDR3 protein: CASSLGHLNTEAFF

clone size: few
V gene: TRBV19
J gene: TRBJ1-5
D gene: -
CDR3 DNA: TGTGCCAGTCATAGGACAGCTAACAATCAGCCCCAGCATTTT
CDR3 protein: CASHRTANNQPQHF

clone size: -
V gene: TRBV2
J gene: TRBJ1-5
D gene: TRBD1
CDR3 DNA: TGTGCCAGCACCCCTCGGACAGGGGGCAATCAGCCCCAGCATTTT
CDR3 protein: CASTPRTGGNQPQHF

clone size: -
V gene: TRBV7-2
J gene: TRBJ2-5
D gene: -
CDR3 DNA: TGTGCCAGCAGCTTAGCCTACCAAGAGACCCAGTACTTC
CDR3 protein: CASSLAYQETQYF

clone size: -
V gene: TRBV27
J gene: TRBJ1-3
D gene: -
CDR3 DNA: TGTGCCAGCAGTACGCAGTTCTTAGGAGACACCATATATTTT
CDR3 protein: CASSTQFLGDTIYF